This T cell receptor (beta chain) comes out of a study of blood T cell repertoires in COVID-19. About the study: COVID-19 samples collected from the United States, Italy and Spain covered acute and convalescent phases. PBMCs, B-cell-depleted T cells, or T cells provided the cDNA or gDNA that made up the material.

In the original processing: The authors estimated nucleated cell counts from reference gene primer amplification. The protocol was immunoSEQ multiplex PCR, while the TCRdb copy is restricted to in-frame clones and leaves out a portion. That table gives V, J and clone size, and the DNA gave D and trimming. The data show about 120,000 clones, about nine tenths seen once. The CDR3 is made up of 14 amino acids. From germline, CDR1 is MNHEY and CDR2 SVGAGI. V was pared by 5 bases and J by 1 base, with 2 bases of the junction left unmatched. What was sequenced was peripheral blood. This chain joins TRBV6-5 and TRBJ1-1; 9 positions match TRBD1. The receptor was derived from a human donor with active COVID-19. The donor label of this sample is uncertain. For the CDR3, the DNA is TGTGCCAGCAGTCAGGACAGGGGGAACACTGAAGCTTTCTTT. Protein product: CASSQDRGNTEAFF.